These 12 T cell receptor beta chains originate from one sample sequenced in a study of blood T cell repertoires in COVID-19 (dated by TCRdb to the early 2020s). Receptor libraries were prepared by the immunoSEQ multiplex PCR assay. In TCRdb, the immuneACCESS table is reduced to in-frame sequences with V and J assigned. These tables do not hold every clone; where another copy was compared, an unresolved V gene accounts for under half, and the others remain unexplained. The sample table holds around 260,000 clones, of which about 85% were seen once. Of the sample, roughly 0.87% falls within the top ten clones. Sequenced material: peripheral blood. These receptors all come from a human donor with COVID-19, enrolled during active disease. The donor label of this sample is uncertain.

The chain recombines TRBV10-3 with TRBJ2-4, with D unresolved. The CDR3 extends over 15 amino acids. Germline CDR1 ENHRY, CDR2 SYGVKD. Trimming left V 0 bases short and J 7 bases short, with 13 bases between. The CDR3 DNA follows: TGTGCCATCAGTGAGTCAAGGTCTCACGGGAACATTCAGTACTTC. Translated, it gives CAISESRSHGNIQYF.

The genes are TRBV4-3 and TRBJ2-7, with 8 bases identical to TRBD1. This CDR3 region has 16 residues. With V trimmed by 4 bases and J by 5 bases, 13 bases remained unmatched. CDR1 is LGHNA, CDR2 YSLEER, per germline. The chain's CDR3 is CASSRRATGARNEQYF. DNA of the CDR3: TGCGCCAGCAGCCGAAGGGCGACAGGGGCAAGGAACGAGCAGTACTTC.

This clone was detected a few times. The chain has TRBV5-1 and TRBJ1-1; TRBD1 is a possible D gene (5 bases). The length of the CDR3 is 15 residues. Trimming shortened V by 0 bases and J by 10 bases, and 19 bases separated the two germline ends. The germline CDR1 and CDR2 sequences are SGHRS and YFSETQ. CDR3 protein: CASSLGPRAGNGAFF. CDR3 nucleotide sequence: TGCGCCAGCAGCTTGGGCCCCCGGGCAGGGAATGGAGCTTTCTTT.

Regarding this clone: A much larger clone sits a single nucleotide away, making a read error possible. The rearrangement uses TRBV7-2 and TRBJ2-1; 13 bases are shared with TRBD2. This CDR3 contains 14 residues. Germline trimming cut 5 bases from V and 6 bases from J; bases unmatched to any gene: 1. The germline V gene has CDR1 SGHTA and CDR2 FQGNSA. The CDR3 loop reads CASSRTSGSNEQFF. In DNA form, the CDR3 reads TGTGCCAGCAGCCGGACTAGCGGGAGCAATGAGCAGTTCTTC.

V and J are TRBV2 and TRBJ1-5, with D possibly matching TRBD1 (5 bases). Germline loops: CDR1 SNHLY, CDR2 FYNNEI. The CDR3 covers 15 residues. V lost 3 bases to trimming and J lost 0 bases, with 9 bases between them. The CDR3 DNA reads TGTGCCAGCAGTGAGAACAGGCTTAGCAATCAGCCCCAGCATTTT. As protein: CASSENRLSNQPQHF.

This clone was observed once. The J gene is TRBJ2-5, the V gene TRBV7-9; D might be TRBD1 (6 bases). This CDR3 spans 14 amino acids. Trimming left V 4 bases short and J 4 bases short, with 13 bases between. CDR1 is SEHNR and CDR2 is FQNEAQ in the germline V gene (reference sequence). Here the CDR3 DNA reads TGTGCCAGCAGCTCAGGGGTCGGGGCAGAGACCCAGTACTTC. Its protein is CASSSGVGAETQYF.

The gene calls are TRBV18 and TRBJ2-1; 9 positions match TRBD1. V lost 3 bases to trimming and J lost 4 bases; unmatched junction nucleotides: 10. CDR1 KGHSH and CDR2 LQKENI come from the germline V gene. The CDR3 has 17 amino acids. The CDR3 protein is CASSPNLSGQGYNEQFF. The CDR3 nucleotides are TGTGCCAGCTCACCGAACCTATCAGGACAGGGGTACAATGAGCAGTTCTTC.

J is TRBJ1-2 and V is TRBV18; 9 positions match TRBD1. The CDR3 consists of 16 residues. Germline V gene data show CDR1 as KGHSH and CDR2 as LQKENI. V was pared by 4 bases and J by 0 bases, with 6 bases of the junction left unmatched. For the CDR3, the DNA is TGTGCCAGCTCACAGTTCGGGACAGGGACTAACTATGGCTACACCTTC. Residues: CASSQFGTGTNYGYTF.

This chain links TRBV5-6 with TRBJ2-1; 9 bases map to TRBD1. The CDR3 sequence is 15 residues long. CDR1 is SGHDT, CDR2 YYEEEE, per germline. The V and J ends lost 4 bases and 12 bases, in that order; junction bases with no gene match: 14. The chain's CDR3 is CASSGRPTGGSRQFF. In DNA, the CDR3 is TGTGCCAGCAGCGGACGCCCCACAGGGGGCTCCAGGCAGTTCTTC.

This clone is a singleton in its sample. This chain joins TRBV7-3 and TRBJ2-5, with TRBD2 identical over 13 bases. The V gene's germline CDR1 is SGHTA and CDR2 FQGTGA. The CDR3 has 16 residues. V gave up 2 bases and J gave up 4 bases; unmatched junction bases: 4. In nucleotides, the CDR3 is TGTGCCAGCAGCTTAGAGCGACTAGCGGGAGGAGAGACCCAGTACTTC. Protein: CASSLERLAGGETQYF.

This sequence joins TRBV2 and TRBJ2-4; possibly TRBD1 for D (6 bases). The CDR3 runs to 13 residues. Germline loops: CDR1 SNHLY, CDR2 FYNNEI. Trimming stripped 4 bases from V and 5 bases from J, with 9 bases between. The DNA of the CDR3 is TGTGCCAGCAGTGGGGACATACAAAACATTCAGTACTTC. It encodes CASSGDIQNIQYF.

The rearrangement links TRBV7-9 to TRBJ1-6; TRBD1 matches at 7 bases. The V gene's germline CDR1 is SEHNR and CDR2 FQNEAQ (reference sequence). With 4 bases clipped from V and 7 bases from J, the junction kept 4 bases outside the gene matches. This CDR3 spans 14 amino acids. The CDR3 sequence: CASSSGQANSPLHF. The CDR3 nucleotides are TGTGCCAGCAGCTCCGGACAGGCCAATTCACCCCTCCACTTT.